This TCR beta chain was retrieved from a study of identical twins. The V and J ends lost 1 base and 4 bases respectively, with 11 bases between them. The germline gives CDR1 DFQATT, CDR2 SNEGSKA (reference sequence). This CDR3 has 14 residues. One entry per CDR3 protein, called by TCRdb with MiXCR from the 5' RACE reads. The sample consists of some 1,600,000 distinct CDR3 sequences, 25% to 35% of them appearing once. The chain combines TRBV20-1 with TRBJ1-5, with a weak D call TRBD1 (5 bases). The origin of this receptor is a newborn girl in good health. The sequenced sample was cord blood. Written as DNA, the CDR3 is TGCAGTGCTAGAGTAGCGACAGTAAATCAGCCCCAGCATTTT. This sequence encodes CSARVATVNQPQHF.